The rows below give T cell receptor beta chains drawn from one sample of a study of T cells in Graves' hyperthyroidism and ophthalmopathy. TCRdb reprocessed the multiplex PCR reads with MiXCR, giving one entry per CDR3 protein. The repertoire includes 550,000 to 800,000 distinct CDR3 sequences, roughly 15% of them detected once, and roughly 8% sits in the top ten. Input material: blood. The receptors originated from a man younger than 30 with Graves' hyperthyroidism. The CDR3 runs from the conserved cysteine through the conserved F or W. D genes are given only for firm matches. Part of the rows lack a size; the others show once, few, many or a class for expanded clones.

cdr3_length clone_size j_call v_call d_call cdr3_nt cdr3_aa
17 many TRBJ2-7 TRBV20-1 TRBD2 TGCAGTGCTGGGGGGACTAGCGCAAGTAAGAACCTTTGGGAGCAGTACTTC CSAGGTSASKNLWEQYF
14 few TRBJ1-4 TRBV28 NA TGTGCCAGCAGACAGGACAGACAATATGAAAAACTGTTTTTT CASRQDRQYEKLFF
14 NA TRBJ2-1 TRBV28 NA TGTGCCAGCAGCAGGGACATTTCCTACAATGAGCAGTTCTTC CASSRDISYNEQFF
14 many TRBJ2-5 TRBV28 NA TGTGCCAGCAGCAGCGACAGAGAGCAAGAGACCCAGTACTTC CASSSDREQETQYF
17 many TRBJ2-1 TRBV27 NA TGTGCCAGCAGGCATAATCTACTAGACCCACCAATAAATGAGCAGTTCTTC CASRHNLLDPPINEQFF
12 many TRBJ2-1 TRBV2 TRBD1 TGTGCCAGAGTGAGGGGGCTCAATGAGCAGTTCTTC CARVRGLNEQFF
15 many TRBJ2-7 TRBV7-2 TRBD2 TGTGCCAGCAGTGGGGGAGCGGGGAGTTACTACGAGCAGTACTTC CASSGGAGSYYEQYF
14 NA TRBJ1-5 TRBV12-5 NA TGTGCTAGTGGTTATTCGATACAAGTAAGGCCCCAGCATTTT CASGYSIQVRPQHF
17 NA TRBJ2-3 TRBV28 NA TGTGCCAGCAGTTGGGGGCCAGCGGGGCCTAGCACAGATACGCAGTATTTT CASSWGPAGPSTDTQYF
17 NA TRBJ2-1 TRBV7-2 TRBD2 TGTGCCAGCAGCTACAAAACCGGGACTAGCAACCACAATGAGCAGTTCTTC CASSYKTGTSNHNEQFF
15 many TRBJ1-5 TRBV5-8 NA TGTGCCAGCAACTGGACGCCCGGGGGCAATCAGCCCCAGCATTTT CASNWTPGGNQPQHF
15 many TRBJ2-7 TRBV24-1 TRBD1 TGTGCCACCAGTGATCCGGGGACAGGGCACTACGAGCAGTACTTC CATSDPGTGHYEQYF
14 many TRBJ2-7 TRBV9 NA TGTGCCAGCAGCCCTCCGACAGATACCTACGAGCAGTACTTC CASSPPTDTYEQYF
13 NA TRBJ1-2 TRBV12-3/TRBV12-4 NA TGTGCCAGCAGTTTAGCGGGTCCCTATGGCTACACCTTC CASSLAGPYGYTF
15 many TRBJ2-7 TRBV7-2 NA TGTGCCAGCAGCTCTACGGTCCTTGGGTCCTACGAGCAGTACTTC CASSSTVLGSYEQYF
16 few TRBJ1-1 TRBV7-3 NA TGTGCCAGCAGCTTAACTGGGGGCAGCCTGAACACTAAAGCTTTCTTT CASSLTGGSLNTKAFF
15 NA TRBJ2-7 TRBV4-2 NA TGTGCCAGCAGCCAAGGCAGGGAGAGCTCCTACGAGCAGTACTTC CASSQGRESSYEQYF
15 few TRBJ2-2 TRBV7-9 TRBD1 TGTGCCAGCAGCCCACAGGGGGTTGGAGGCGGGGAGCTGTTTTTT CASSPQGVGGGELFF
16 few TRBJ2-5 TRBV4-2 NA TGTGCCAGCAGCCAAGATAGGGGGGGGCAGGGTCAGACCCAGTACTTC CASSQDRGGQGQTQYF
13 many TRBJ2-1 TRBV2 NA TGTGCCAGCAAGAATAGCGAAGCAAGTGAGCAGTTCTTC CASKNSEASEQFF
14 few TRBJ2-7 TRBV6-1 TRBD1 TGTGCCAGCATCAAGACAGGGGGCAAGTACGAGCAGTACTTC CASIKTGGKYEQYF
15 many TRBJ2-7 TRBV7-9 TRBD2 TGTGCCAGCAGCCTAGTCCTAGCGGGAATGAGCGAGCAGTACTTC CASSLVLAGMSEQYF
15 few TRBJ2-1 TRBV7-2 TRBD2 TGTGCCAGCAGCTTAGACGCGACTAGCCTCAATGAGCAGTTCTTC CASSLDATSLNEQFF
13 many TRBJ1-2 TRBV7-2 TRBD1 TGTGCCAGCAGCTCAGGGGGCGGCTATGGCTACACCTTC CASSSGGGYGYTF
15 many TRBJ2-6 TRBV27 NA TGTGCCAGCAGTTTGGAGGTGCATGGGGCCAACGTCCTGACTTTC CASSLEVHGANVLTF
17 NA TRBJ2-6 TRBV28 TRBD1 TGTGCCAGCAGGACAGCACAGGGGGCACTCGGGGCCAACGTCCTGACTTTC CASRTAQGALGANVLTF
12 once TRBJ2-4 TRBV20-1 NA TGCAGTGCTAGAGATAGGGGCTTCATTCAGTACTTC CSARDRGFIQYF
13 many TRBJ1-3 TRBV11-3 NA TGTGCCAGCAGCTTTGACTCTGGAAACACCATATATTTT CASSFDSGNTIYF
15 many TRBJ2-3 TRBV2 TRBD2 TGTGCCAGCAGATGGACTAGCGGGGCCACAGATACGCAGTATTTT CASRWTSGATDTQYF
14 few TRBJ2-3 TRBV29-1 TRBD2 TGCAGCGTTCGGACTAGCGGGAGGTCAGATACGCAGTATTTT CSVRTSGRSDTQYF
13 many TRBJ2-5 TRBV7-9 NA TGTGCCAGCAGCCACGGCCTAGGGGAGACCCAGTACTTC CASSHGLGETQYF
13 many TRBJ2-3 TRBV20-1 NA TGCAGTGCTAGAGCAACTAGCACAGATACGCAGTATTTT CSARATSTDTQYF
13 many TRBJ2-7 TRBV29-1 NA TGCAGCGTTGAAATGCAGGGGCCCTACGAGCAGTACTTC CSVEMQGPYEQYF